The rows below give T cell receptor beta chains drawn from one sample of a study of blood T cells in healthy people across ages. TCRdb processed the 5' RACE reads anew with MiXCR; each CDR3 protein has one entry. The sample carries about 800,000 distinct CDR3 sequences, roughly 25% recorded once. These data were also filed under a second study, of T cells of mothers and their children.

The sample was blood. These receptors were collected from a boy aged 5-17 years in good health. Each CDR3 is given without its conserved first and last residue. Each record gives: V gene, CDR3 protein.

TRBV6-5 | ASSRITGGAQY
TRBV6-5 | ASSPVRGNTEAF
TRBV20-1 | SAVSRGTYEQY
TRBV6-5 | ASSQWTGSTTEAF
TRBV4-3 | ASSPDRGRDTQY
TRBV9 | ASSFRTANEQY
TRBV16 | ASSQTTGRETQY
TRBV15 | ATSRAGSGGGELF
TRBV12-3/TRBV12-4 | ASSLFYEQF
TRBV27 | ASSLILAGDLNTGELF
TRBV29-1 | SVKPDGNQETQY
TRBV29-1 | SVEGVISGGLPQETQY
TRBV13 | ASTYEQY
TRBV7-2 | ASSFSGGASTGELF
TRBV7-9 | ASSFVPGTDTGELF
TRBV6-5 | ASSSRTEGYT
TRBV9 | ASSGLGSGSPLH
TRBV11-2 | ASSLDLGESPGTGGGYYQPQH
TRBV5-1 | ASRRGSGDGNEQF
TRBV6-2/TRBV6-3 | ASSARLAANTGELF
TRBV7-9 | ASSLAYTLDGYT
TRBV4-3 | ASSQGLARLNEKLF
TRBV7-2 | ASSLYRDSGELF
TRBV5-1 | ASSLRQGSNEQY
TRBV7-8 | ASSSRTGGLGAGYT
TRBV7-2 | ASSLDASGRWNEQF
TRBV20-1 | SAGGLAFYEQY
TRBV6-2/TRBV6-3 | ASSYADEQF
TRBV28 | ASSFKLHQY
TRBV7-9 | ASSPSGNADTQY
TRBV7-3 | ASSLQGLAGGGETQY
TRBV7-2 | ASSLYVDTEQY
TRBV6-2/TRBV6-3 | ASSNSGWPTDTQY
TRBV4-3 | ASSLGMGSNTGELF
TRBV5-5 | ASSQDRVYSEQF
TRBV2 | ASSGPSDQPQH
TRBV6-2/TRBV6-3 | ASRHRTGLLLEQY
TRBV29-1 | SVWVGETQY
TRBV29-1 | SVLKGEETQY
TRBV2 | ASRGTYMNTEAF
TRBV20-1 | SAPGTSQETQY
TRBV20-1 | SASAGEQY
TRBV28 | ASSHTAGQGAEETQY
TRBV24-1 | ATSPARGGTEAF
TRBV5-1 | ASSLEVSAGLGARGYT
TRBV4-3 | ASSQDGKSTQY
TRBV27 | ASSLNGANVLT
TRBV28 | ASTSGGTLSSYNEQF
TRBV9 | ASSVGPTSGEQY
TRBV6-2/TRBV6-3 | ASSADYEQY
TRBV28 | ASSSIAGQGPYEQY
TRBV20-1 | SARDDDLFSKNIQY
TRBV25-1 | ASSIDGEETQY